These 25 T cell receptor beta chains share one sample of origin, sequenced in a study of tumor and adjacent non-tumor tissue in lung cancer. No cell sorting was done before RNA was extracted from the tissue. More than 3 cm separated this lung sample from the edge of the tumor. Three rounds of nested PCR, following a modified ARM-PCR protocol, produced the TCRbeta library. MiXCR was run by TCRdb on the multiplex PCR reads, yielding one entry per CDR3 protein. This sample has approximately 100,000 distinct CDR3 sequences; 60% to 80% occur once, and the top ten carry around 20%. Material: distant non-tumor lung tissue. The receptors here all came from a man in his fifties or sixties with non-small cell lung cancer.

The table lists this clonotype with a count of one. A read error may account for a junction end that differs from germline. V and J are TRBV6-2 or TRBV6-3 and TRBJ1-4; D gene ambiguous. This CDR3 contains 16 residues. Per the germline V gene, CDR1 is MNHEY and CDR2 is SVGEGT. The CDR3 here is CASSYTAIGFNEKLFF. In DNA form, the CDR3 reads TGTGCTAGCAGTTACACAGCGATCGGGTTTAATGAAAAACTGTTTTTT.

Regarding this clonotype: This may be a read error: a much more frequent sequence differs by one nucleotide. The chain recombines TRBV20-1 with TRBJ2-3; 7 positions agree with TRBD2. CDR3 size: 17 residues. The trim removed 4 bases at V and 0 bases at J, leaving 13 bases unmatched. The germline gives CDR1 DFQATT, CDR2 SNEGSKA (reference sequence). Written as DNA, the CDR3 is TGCAGTGCTACAATGTATTCGGGACTAACTAGCACAGATACGCAGTATTTT. Encoded protein: CSATMYSGLTSTDTQYF.

Worth noting for this clonotype: A much larger clonotype is one base distant, so this may be a read error. This sequence joins TRBV12-3 or TRBV12-4 and TRBJ2-1; 9 nucleotides agree with TRBD1. CDR3 length: 17 amino acids. J lost 4 bases, V lost 8 bases, and 15 bases had no gene match. This CDR3 is CASRSPGQGRLYNEQFF. The DNA for the CDR3 is TGTGCCAGCCGTTCCCCCGGACAGGGGAGGTTGTACAATGAGCAGTTCTTC.

This clonotype was observed once. Germline and junction disagree at one end, which may indicate a read error. This rearrangement joins TRBV29-1 to TRBJ2-5; the D gene is possibly TRBD2 (6 bases). CDR3 length: 15 residues. CDR1 and CDR2 from the germline V gene are SQVTM and ANQGSEA. CDR3 region: CSVSLNRRVQVTQYF. The DNA of the CDR3 is TGCAGCGTTTCCCTCAACAGGAGGGTTCAAGTGACCCAGTACTTC.

With respect to this clonotype: The DNA is omitted, as the CDR3 cannot be located on it reliably, and the CDR3 follows TCRdb's listing. V is TRBV29-1 and J is TRBJ2-3; TRBD1, the D gene given by the table, was not confirmed from the DNA. CDR1 is SQVTM, CDR2 ANQGSEA, per germline. Both ends counted, the CDR3 spans 16 residues. The chain's CDR3 is CSPYVRVAGGTDMLYF.

This clonotype has just a few counts. The junction differs from germline at one of its ends, possibly a read error. This sequence joins TRBV12-3 or TRBV12-4 and TRBJ2-5; tentative D call: TRBD2 (6 bases). The CDR3 has 15 residues. The CDR3 DNA sequence: TGTGCAAGCAGTTTCCACGGGAGTAGCCAAGAGACCCAGTACTTC. It codes for CASSFHGSSQETQYF.

Comment on this clonotype: The germline gene is not matched at one end of the junction; a read error may be the cause. V usage is TRBV4-2 and J usage is TRBJ1-2, with D possibly matching TRBD1 (6 bases). Germline CDR1 LGHNA, CDR2 YNFKEQ. The CDR3 extends over 14 amino acids. CDR3 nucleotides: TGTGCCAGGAGCCAACAAGGACAGACGAGCGGCTACACCTTC. Encoded protein: CARSQQGQTSGYTF.

This clonotype was seen a few times. The chain joins TRBV2 to TRBJ1-6; 9 nucleotides align to TRBD1. This CDR3 has 14 amino acids. Germline CDR1 is SNHLY and CDR2 is FYNNEI. V was clipped by 5 bases and J by 5 bases; unmatched bases: 1. CDR3 nucleotide sequence: TGTGCCAGCAGTTGGACAGGGGATAATTCACCCCTCCACTTT. Its translation: CASSWTGDNSPLHF.

For this clonotype: The junction departs from germline at one end; a sequencing error may be responsible. This sequence joins TRBV29-1 and TRBJ2-5, with D unclear. Germline CDR1 reads SQVTM; CDR2 reads ANQGSEA. CDR3 size: 11 residues. Written as DNA, the CDR3 is TGCAGCGCCCGACAACAAGAGGCCCAGTACTTC. It is translated as CSARQQEAQYF.

Notes on this clonotype: Being one base from a much bigger clone, this may be a read error. This chain uses TRBV29-1 with TRBJ1-1, with D possibly TRBD1 on 5 matching bases. Germline V gene sequence: CDR1 SQVTM, CDR2 ANQGSEA. This CDR3 comprises 13 residues. CDR3 region: CSVRGQANTEASF. In DNA form, the CDR3 reads TGCAGCGTTCGCGGACAAGCGAACACTGAAGCTTCCTTT.

Comment on this clonotype: This sequence may be a read error, since a much larger clone differs from it by one base. The chain joins TRBV24-1 to TRBJ2-1; no definite D call. The CDR3 covers 13 residues. V lost 0 bases and J lost 5, with 4 bases in between. Germline loops: CDR1 KGHDR, CDR2 SFDVKD. This CDR3 is CATSDLVHNEQFF. DNA for the CDR3: TGTGCCACCAGTGATTTGGTACACAATGAGCAGTTCTTC.

This chain connects TRBV7-9 to TRBJ2-1; 7 bases line up with TRBD2. The CDR3 is 12 amino acids. Germline trimming cut 6 bases from V and 12 bases from J; bases unmatched to any gene: 8. The germline V gene has CDR1 SEHNR and CDR2 FQNEAQ (reference sequence). The CDR3 is CASRIAWGGQFF. CDR3 nucleotide sequence: TGTGCCAGCAGAATCGCCTGGGGGGGGCAGTTCTTC. The full variable domain, its missing parts supplied by reference TRBV7-9 and TRBJ2-1, is DTGVSQNPRHKITKRGQNVTFRCDPISEHNRLYWYRQTLGQGPEFLTYFQNEAQLEKSRLLSDRFSAERPKGSFSTLEIQRTEQGDSAMYLCASRIAWGGQFFGPGTRLTVL.

This clonotype was seen more than once but under ten times. This chain connects TRBV28 to TRBJ2-7, with D maybe TRBD1 (6 bases). Between the trimmed V and J ends, which lost 6 bases and 2 bases, there was a span of 20 bases. Germline CDR1 MDHEN, CDR2 SYDVKM. CDR3 length: 16 residues. The CDR3 DNA reads TGTGCCAGCAGCGTAGTTGGGGGCGCGGCAACCTACGAGCAGTACTTC. Its protein product is CASSVVGGAATYEQYF.

About this clonotype itself: A much larger clone differs by one base, so this may be a read error. DNA of the CDR3: TGTACCAGCAGCTTATCCGTTGGTCTTAACTATGGCTACACCTTC. Protein sequence: CTSSLSVGLNYGYTF. The rearrangement uses TRBV7-8 and TRBJ1-2; D gene uncertain. Per germline, CDR1 SGHVS and CDR2 FQNEAQ. This CDR3 has 15 amino acids.

As for this clonotype: A much bigger clone sits one base away, suggesting this may be a read error. The genes are TRBV28 and TRBJ1-5; 7 bases agree with TRBD1. This CDR3 contains 14 residues. The trim removed 4 bases at V and 6 bases at J, leaving 6 bases unmatched. Germline CDR1 and CDR2: MDHEN and SYDVKM. The CDR3 reads CASSSIGGFQPQHF. Written as DNA, the CDR3 is TGTGCCAGCAGTTCGATAGGGGGCTTTCAGCCCCAGCATTTT.

This clonotype was counted between two and nine times. Mismatch with germline at one junction end may stem from a read error. The V and J genes are TRBV29-1 and TRBJ2-1; 11 bases align to TRBD2. This CDR3 comprises 21 residues. Germline CDR1 and CDR2: SQVTM and ANQGSEA. As DNA, the CDR3 is TGCAGCGCTGAATTAGGTTTGGGAGGTCTAGCGGGACTAGCGGCCTACAATGAGCAGTTCTTC. Protein sequence: CSAELGLGGLAGLAAYNEQFF.

This clonotype has just a few counts. Since a much larger clone is just one base distant, this may be a read error. The chain is built from TRBV6-1 and TRBJ1-5; D uncertain. The CDR3 runs 13 residues. The V gene's germline CDR1 is MNHNS and CDR2 SASEGT. In DNA, the CDR3 is TGTGCCATCAGTATGAATAGCAATCAGCCCCAGCATTTT. Translating gives CAISMNSNQPQHF.

As regards this clonotype: At one boundary the junction diverges from the germline segment, which might be a read error. This chain uses TRBV6-1 with TRBJ2-5; D is undetermined. Germline assignment: CDR1 MNHNS and CDR2 SASEGT. This CDR3 is built from 15 residues. CDR3 nucleotide sequence: TGTACCAGCAGTCCCGGCACAAGAAAAATTGAGACCCAGTACTTC. Amino acids: CTSSPGTRKIETQYF.

The chain couples TRBV10-3 to TRBJ2-7, with a weak D call TRBD2 (6 bases). Germline CDR1 ENHRY, CDR2 SYGVKD. CDR3 size: 13 residues. V was shortened by 11 bases and J by 2 bases, with 16 bases between the two germline ends. The CDR3 loop is CASRDPHPYEQYF. The CDR3 DNA sequence: TGTGCCTCGCGGGACCCTCACCCCTACGAGCAGTACTTC.

This clonotype showed up many times. J is TRBJ1-3 and V is TRBV12-3 or TRBV12-4; 8 bases fit TRBD1. Unmatched junction bases numbered 5, after V lost 6 bases and J lost 4 bases. CDR3 length equals 14 residues. In DNA, the CDR3 is TGTGCCAGCAGATTCGGGACAGGAGGAAACACCATATATTTT. The encoded protein is CASRFGTGGNTIYF.

This sequence joins TRBV20-1 and TRBJ2-7, with TRBD2 identical over 12 bases. Germline values: CDR1 DFQATT, CDR2 SNEGSKA (reference sequence). The CDR3 has 16 amino acids. J was trimmed by 8 bases and V by 0 bases; bases with no gene match: 11. CDR3 sequence (DNA): TGCAGTGCTAGAGAATGGACTAGCGGGATCGTTTACAAGCAGTACTTC. Translating it yields CSAREWTSGIVYKQYF.

Details on this clonotype: At one end the junction does not follow the germline gene, possibly because of a read error. The V and J genes are TRBV7-8 and TRBJ2-1; 9 bases line up with TRBD1. This CDR3 is built from 14 residues. Germline V gives CDR1 SGHVS, CDR2 FQNEAQ. The CDR3 nucleotides read TGTGCCAGCAGGTCGAGACAGGGGGTCAATGAACAGTTCTTC. Its translation is CASRSRQGVNEQFF.

This clonotype showed up many times. The gene calls are TRBV6-5 and TRBJ1-4, with a possible D match to TRBD1 (5 bases). The CDR3 is 13 amino acids. The germline CDR1 and CDR2 sequences are MNHEY and SVGAGI. The V end lost 10 bases, the J end lost 4 bases, and 13 bases lay between the germline ends. DNA for the CDR3: TGTGCCACTGGGGGGACGGATAATGAAAAACTGTTTTTT. It translates to CATGGTDNEKLFF.

As concerns this clonotype: One end of the junction is discordant with germline, which a read error may explain. The chain employs TRBV29-1 and TRBJ2-2; 7 bases are a match to TRBD1. The CDR3 is 15 residues long. Germline V gene lookup returns CDR1 SQVTM and CDR2 ANQGSEA. The CDR3 DNA follows: TGCAGCGCTGCGGATGGCAGGGGGAACACCGGGGAGCTGATTTTT. Protein sequence: CSAADGRGNTGELIF.

In the case of this clonotype: A much more abundant neighbour one base away suggests this may be a read error. The chain carries TRBV11-2 and TRBJ2-3, with TRBD2 identical over 12 bases. The length of the CDR3 is 15 residues. V lost 5 bases to trimming and J lost 5 bases; unmatched junction nucleotides: 5. CDR1 is SGHAT, CDR2 FQNNGV, per germline. In DNA form, the CDR3 reads TGTGCCAGCAGCGCTAGCGGGAGGGTCATAGATACGCAGTATTTT. Protein: CASSASGRVIDTQYF.